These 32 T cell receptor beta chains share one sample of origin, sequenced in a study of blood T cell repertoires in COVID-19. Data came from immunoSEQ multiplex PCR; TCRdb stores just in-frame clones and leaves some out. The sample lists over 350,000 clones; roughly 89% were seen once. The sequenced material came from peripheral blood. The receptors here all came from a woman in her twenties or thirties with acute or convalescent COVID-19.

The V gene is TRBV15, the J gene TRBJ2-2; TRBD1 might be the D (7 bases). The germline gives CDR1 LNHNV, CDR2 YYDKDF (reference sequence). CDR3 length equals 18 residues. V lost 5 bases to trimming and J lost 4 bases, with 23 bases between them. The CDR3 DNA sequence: TGTGCCACCAGCTCAAAGGGCCTTCGTCAGGGGGGCACCGGGGAGCTGTTTTTT. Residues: CATSSKGLRQGGTGELFF.

Written as DNA, the CDR3 is TGTGCCACCCAAGGACAGACGAATGAAAAACTGTTTTTT. Translation gives CATQGQTNEKLFF. The chain combines TRBV2 with TRBJ1-4, with D possibly TRBD1 on 6 matching bases. V shed 10 bases and J shed 5 bases, with 14 bases lying between them. The CDR3 loop spans 13 amino acids. Germline lookup yields CDR1 SNHLY and CDR2 FYNNEI.

The CDR3 DNA reads TGTGCCACCAGCAGTGGCACAGGGGCGGGTGGCTACACCTTC. It yields the protein CATSSGTGAGGYTF. V gene TRBV15 combines with J gene TRBJ1-2, with 7 positions matching TRBD1. Trimming cost V 3 bases and J 7 bases; bases outside gene matches: 8. The CDR3 totals 14 residues. In germline, CDR1 is LNHNV, CDR2 YYDKDF (reference sequence).

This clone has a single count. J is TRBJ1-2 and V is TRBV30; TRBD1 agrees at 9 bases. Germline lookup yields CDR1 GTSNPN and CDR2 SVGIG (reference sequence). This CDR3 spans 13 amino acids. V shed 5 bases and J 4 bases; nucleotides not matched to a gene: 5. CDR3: CAWGGQGRYGYTF. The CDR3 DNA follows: TGTGCCTGGGGAGGACAGGGGCGCTATGGCTACACCTTC.

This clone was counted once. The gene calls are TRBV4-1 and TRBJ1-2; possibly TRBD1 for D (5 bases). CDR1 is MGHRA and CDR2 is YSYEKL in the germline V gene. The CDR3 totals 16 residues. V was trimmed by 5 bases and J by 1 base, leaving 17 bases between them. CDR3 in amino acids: CASSSIRGGVNYGYTF. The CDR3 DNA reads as TGCGCCAGCAGCTCGATCCGGGGGGGAGTTAACTATGGCTACACCTTC.

The CDR3 DNA reads as TGTGCCAGCAGCCGAAACGACGGACAGGACTACGAGCAGTACTTC. As protein: CASSRNDGQDYEQYF. The genes are TRBV13 and TRBJ2-7; TRBD1 matches at 7 bases. CDR3 length: 15 residues. Germline loops: CDR1 PRHDT, CDR2 FYEKMQ (reference sequence). Losses at the gene ends were 5 bases for V and 3 bases for J; bases not matched to a gene: 10.

The CDR3 nucleotides read TGTGCCAGCGGGCCTTTGGTTGAGCCGAACACCGGGGAGCTGTTTTTT. Its protein product is CASGPLVEPNTGELFF. The chain is built from TRBV9 and TRBJ2-2; D is uncertain. The CDR3 sequence is 16 residues long. With 7 bases removed from V and 0 bases from J, the gap between germline ends came to 16 bases. Germline V gives CDR1 SGDLS, CDR2 YYNGEE.

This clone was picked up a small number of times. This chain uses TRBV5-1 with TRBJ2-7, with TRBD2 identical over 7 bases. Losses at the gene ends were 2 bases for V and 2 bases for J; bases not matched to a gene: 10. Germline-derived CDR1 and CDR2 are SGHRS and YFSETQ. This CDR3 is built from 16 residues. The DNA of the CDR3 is TGCGCCAGCAGCTTTTCGTCTGCGGGGGTAACCTACGAGCAGTACTTC. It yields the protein CASSFSSAGVTYEQYF.

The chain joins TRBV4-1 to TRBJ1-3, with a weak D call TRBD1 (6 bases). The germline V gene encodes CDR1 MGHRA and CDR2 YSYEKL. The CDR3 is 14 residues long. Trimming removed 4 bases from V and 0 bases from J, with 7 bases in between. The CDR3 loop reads CASSLQGSGNTIYF. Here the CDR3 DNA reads TGCGCCAGCAGCCTACAGGGCTCTGGAAACACCATATATTTT.

The CDR3 region is CASSQGTGYTGELFF. The CDR3 bases are TGCGCCAGCAGCCAAGGGACAGGGTACACCGGGGAGCTGTTTTTT. The V gene is TRBV4-1, the J gene TRBJ2-2; 8 bases line up with TRBD1. Per the germline V gene, CDR1 is MGHRA and CDR2 is YSYEKL. Losses at the gene ends were 1 base for V and 3 bases for J; bases not matched to a gene: 1. This CDR3 region has 15 residues.

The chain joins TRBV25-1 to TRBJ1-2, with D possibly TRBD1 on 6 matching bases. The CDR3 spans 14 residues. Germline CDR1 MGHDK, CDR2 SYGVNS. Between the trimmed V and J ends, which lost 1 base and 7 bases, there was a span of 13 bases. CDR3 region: CASSESTGRGGYTF. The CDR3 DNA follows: TGTGCCAGCAGTGAATCAACAGGGAGGGGTGGCTACACCTTC.

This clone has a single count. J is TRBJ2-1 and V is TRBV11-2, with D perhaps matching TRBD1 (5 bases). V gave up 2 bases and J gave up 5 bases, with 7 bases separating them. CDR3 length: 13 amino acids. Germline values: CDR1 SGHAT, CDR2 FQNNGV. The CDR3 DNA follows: TGTGCCAGCAGCTTATACAGGAACAATGAGCAGTTCTTC. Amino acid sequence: CASSLYRNNEQFF.

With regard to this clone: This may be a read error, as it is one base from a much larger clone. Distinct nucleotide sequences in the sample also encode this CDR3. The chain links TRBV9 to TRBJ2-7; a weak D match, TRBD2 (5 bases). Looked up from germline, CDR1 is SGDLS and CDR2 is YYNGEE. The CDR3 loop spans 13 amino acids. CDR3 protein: CASSGSGSYEQYF. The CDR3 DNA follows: TGTGCCAGCAGCGGGTCGGGGTCGTACGAGCAATACTTC.

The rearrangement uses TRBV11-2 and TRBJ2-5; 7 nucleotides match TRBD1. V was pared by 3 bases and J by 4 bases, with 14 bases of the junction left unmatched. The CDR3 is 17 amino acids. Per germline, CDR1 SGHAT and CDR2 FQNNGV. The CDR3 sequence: CASSLGVGQLAIETQYF. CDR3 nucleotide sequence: TGTGCCAGCAGCTTGGGGGTGGGACAGTTGGCGATAGAGACCCAGTACTTC.

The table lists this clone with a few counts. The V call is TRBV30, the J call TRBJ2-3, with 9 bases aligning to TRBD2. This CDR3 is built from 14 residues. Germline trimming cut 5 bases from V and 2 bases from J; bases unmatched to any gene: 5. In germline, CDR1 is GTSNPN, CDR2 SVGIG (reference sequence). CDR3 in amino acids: CAWVPSGVTDTQYF. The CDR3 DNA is TGTGCCTGGGTCCCTAGCGGGGTCACAGATACGCAGTATTTT.

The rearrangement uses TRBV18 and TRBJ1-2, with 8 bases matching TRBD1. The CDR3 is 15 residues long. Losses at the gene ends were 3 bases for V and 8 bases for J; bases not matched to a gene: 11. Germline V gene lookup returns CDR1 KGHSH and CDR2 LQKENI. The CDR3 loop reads CASSPESGQGRGYTF. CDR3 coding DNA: TGTGCCAGCTCACCGGAGAGTGGACAGGGTAGGGGCTACACCTTC.

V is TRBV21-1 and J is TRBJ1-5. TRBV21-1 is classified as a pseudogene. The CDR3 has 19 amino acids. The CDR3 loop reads CASSKNDESGQEINQPQHF. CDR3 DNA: TGTGCCAGCAGCAAAAACGATGAGAGCGGCCAGGAAATAAATCAGCCCCAGCATTTT.

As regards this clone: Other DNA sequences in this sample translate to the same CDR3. For the CDR3, the DNA is TGTGCCAGCTCACCGACTGTGCAAGAGACCCAGTACTTC. This sequence encodes CASSPTVQETQYF. V usage is TRBV18 and J usage is TRBJ2-5, with unresolved D. The V end lost 3 bases, the J end lost 2 bases, and 7 bases lay between the germline ends. Germline-derived CDR1 and CDR2 are KGHSH and LQKENI. The CDR3 runs to 13 residues.

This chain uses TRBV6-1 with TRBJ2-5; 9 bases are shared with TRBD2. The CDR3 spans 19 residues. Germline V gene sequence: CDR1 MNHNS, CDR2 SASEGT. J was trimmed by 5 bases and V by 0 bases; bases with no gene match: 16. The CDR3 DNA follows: TGTGCCAGCAGTGAAGCGCGATGGTACGGCGGGGGGGGATTCGAGACCCAGTACTTC. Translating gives CASSEARWYGGGGFETQYF.

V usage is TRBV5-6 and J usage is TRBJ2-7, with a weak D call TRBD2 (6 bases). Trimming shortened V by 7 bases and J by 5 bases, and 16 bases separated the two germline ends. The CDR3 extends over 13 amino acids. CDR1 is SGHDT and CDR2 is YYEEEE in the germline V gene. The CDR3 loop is CASGPGLPDEQYF. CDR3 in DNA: TGTGCCAGCGGACCAGGACTACCGGACGAGCAGTACTTC. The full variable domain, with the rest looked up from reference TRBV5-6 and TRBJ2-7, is DAGVTQSPTHLIKTRGQQVTLRCSPKSGHDTVSWYQQALGQGPQFIFQYYEEEERQRGNFPDRFSGHQFPNYSSELNVNALLLGDSALYLCASGPGLPDEQYFGPGTRLTVT.

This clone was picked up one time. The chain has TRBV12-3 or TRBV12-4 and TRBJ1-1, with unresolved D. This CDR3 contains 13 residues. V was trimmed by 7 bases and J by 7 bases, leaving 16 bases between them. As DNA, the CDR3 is TGTGCCAGCAATCCGACGGGGTTGGATGAAGCTTTCTTT. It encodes CASNPTGLDEAFF.

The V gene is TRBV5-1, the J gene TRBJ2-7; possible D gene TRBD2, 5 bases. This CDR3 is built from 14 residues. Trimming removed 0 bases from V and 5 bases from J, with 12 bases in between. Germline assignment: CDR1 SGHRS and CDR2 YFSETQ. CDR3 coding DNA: TGCGCCAGCAGCTTGGACCTAGCTTTCGACGAGCAGTACTTC. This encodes CASSLDLAFDEQYF.

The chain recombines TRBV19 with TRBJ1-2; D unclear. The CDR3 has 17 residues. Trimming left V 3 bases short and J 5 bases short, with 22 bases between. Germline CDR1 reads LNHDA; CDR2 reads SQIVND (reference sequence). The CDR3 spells CASSISPTKLGIYGYTF. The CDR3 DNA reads TGTGCCAGTAGTATTTCGCCGACGAAGTTGGGCATATATGGCTACACCTTC.

In DNA form, the CDR3 reads TGTGCCAGCAGCTTGGATAGATCTAATGAAAAACTGTTTTTT. Amino acid sequence: CASSLDRSNEKLFF. This chain uses TRBV5-4 with TRBJ1-4; D unclear. The CDR3 covers 14 residues. Germline lookup yields CDR1 SGHNT and CDR2 YYREEE (reference sequence). Trimming left V 0 bases short and J 3 bases short, with 6 bases between.

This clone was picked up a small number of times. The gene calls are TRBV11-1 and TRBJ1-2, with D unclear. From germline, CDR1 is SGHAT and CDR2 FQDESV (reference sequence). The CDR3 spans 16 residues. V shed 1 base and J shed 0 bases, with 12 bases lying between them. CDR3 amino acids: CASSLGLTSANYGYTF. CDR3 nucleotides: TGTGCCAGCAGCTTAGGCCTTACCTCAGCTAACTATGGCTACACCTTC.

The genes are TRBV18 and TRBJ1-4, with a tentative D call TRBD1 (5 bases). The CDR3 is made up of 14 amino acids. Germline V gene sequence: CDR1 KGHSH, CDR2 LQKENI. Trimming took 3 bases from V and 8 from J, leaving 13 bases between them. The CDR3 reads CASSPGQRGEKLFF. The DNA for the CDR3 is TGTGCCAGCTCACCTGGCCAAAGGGGAGAAAAACTGTTTTTT.

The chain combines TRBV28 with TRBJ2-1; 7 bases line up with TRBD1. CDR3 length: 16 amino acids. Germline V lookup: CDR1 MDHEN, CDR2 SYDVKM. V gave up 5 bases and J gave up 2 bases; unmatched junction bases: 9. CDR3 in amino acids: CASSNEGARAYNEQFF. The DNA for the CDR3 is TGTGCCAGCAGTAACGAGGGGGCCAGGGCCTACAATGAGCAGTTCTTC.

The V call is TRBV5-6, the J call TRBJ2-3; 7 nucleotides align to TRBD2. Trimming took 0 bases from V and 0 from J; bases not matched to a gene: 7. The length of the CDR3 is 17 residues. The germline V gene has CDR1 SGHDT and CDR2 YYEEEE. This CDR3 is CASSLEFRGGSTDTQYF. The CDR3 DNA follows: TGTGCCAGCAGCTTGGAATTTCGCGGGGGAAGCACAGATACGCAGTATTTT.

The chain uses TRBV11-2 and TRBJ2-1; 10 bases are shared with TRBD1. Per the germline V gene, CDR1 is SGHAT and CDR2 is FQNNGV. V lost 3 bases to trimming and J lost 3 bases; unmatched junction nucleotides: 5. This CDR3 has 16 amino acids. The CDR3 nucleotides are TGTGCCAGCAGCTTGGTCGGACAGGGGGGCTACAATGAGCAGTTCTTC. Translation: CASSLVGQGGYNEQFF.

CDR3 sequence: CASSQGGTNVYGANVLTF. The DNA of the CDR3 is TGTGCCAGCAGCCAAGGGGGGACTAATGTGTATGGGGCCAACGTCCTGACTTTC. The genes are TRBV3-1 (or the pseudogene TRBV3-2) and TRBJ2-6, with 7 bases identical to TRBD2. Germline assignment: CDR1 LGHDT and CDR2 YNNKEL (reference sequence). V shed 1 base and J 3 bases; nucleotides not matched to a gene: 9. The CDR3 is 18 residues long.

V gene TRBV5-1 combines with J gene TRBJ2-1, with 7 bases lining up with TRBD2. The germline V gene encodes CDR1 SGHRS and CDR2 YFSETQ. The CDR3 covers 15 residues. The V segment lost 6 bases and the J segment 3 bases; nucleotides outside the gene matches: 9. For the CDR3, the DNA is TGCGCCAGCAATCTGACCCCGGGGGGCTACAATGAGCAGTTCTTC. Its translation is CASNLTPGGYNEQFF.

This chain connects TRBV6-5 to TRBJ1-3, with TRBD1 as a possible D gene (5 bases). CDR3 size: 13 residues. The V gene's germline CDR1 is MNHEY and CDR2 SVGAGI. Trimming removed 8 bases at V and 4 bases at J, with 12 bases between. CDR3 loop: CASWGAFGNTIYF. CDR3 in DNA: TGTGCCAGCTGGGGCGCTTTCGGAAACACCATATATTTT.